One T cell receptor (beta chain) is described in this entry. Antigen unknown. The PCR ran on 60 Vbeta and 13 Jbeta primers. Here immunoSEQ multiplex PCR was the method, and the copy in TCRdb shows in-frame clones only, minus some. The sample has 190,000 or so clones; about 80% are singletons. This entry comes from a study of cytomegalovirus exposure and HLA in healthy donors. Whole-study results and caveats: Most TCRs appeared rarely, but some public TCRs recurred in many donors.

The germline V gene has CDR1 WSHSY and CDR2 SAAADI. After removal of 6 bases from V and 0 bases from J, the junction contained 4 bases not matched to a gene. This CDR3 is built from 14 residues. The chain links TRBV10-2 to TRBJ1-2, with 7 bases identical to TRBD1. The receptor comes from a boy aged 5-17 years in good health and CMV-seronegative. The sample taken for sequencing was PBMCs. The CDR3 region is CASRDRMPNYGYTF. The CDR3 DNA reads as TGCGCCAGCAGGGACAGGATGCCTAACTATGGCTACACCTTC.